This TCR beta chain stems from a study of cytomegalovirus exposure and HLA in healthy donors. The primer mix had 60 Vbeta and 13 Jbeta primers. Data came from immunoSEQ multiplex PCR; TCRdb stores just in-frame clones and leaves some out. The sample includes roughly 180,000 clones, approximately 88% seen only once; the top ten take approximately 0.98%. The CDR3 runs 16 residues. The trim removed 6 bases at V and 5 bases at J, leaving 8 bases unmatched. In germline, CDR1 is SGHVS, CDR2 FQNEAQ. This TCR came from a man younger than 45 in good health and CMV-seronegative. Specimen: PBMCs. This chain links TRBV7-8 with TRBJ2-2; 11 bases fit TRBD2. This CDR3 reads CASRFTGLADTGELFF. The CDR3 DNA follows: TGTGCCAGCAGATTCACGGGACTAGCGGATACCGGGGAGCTGTTTTTT.